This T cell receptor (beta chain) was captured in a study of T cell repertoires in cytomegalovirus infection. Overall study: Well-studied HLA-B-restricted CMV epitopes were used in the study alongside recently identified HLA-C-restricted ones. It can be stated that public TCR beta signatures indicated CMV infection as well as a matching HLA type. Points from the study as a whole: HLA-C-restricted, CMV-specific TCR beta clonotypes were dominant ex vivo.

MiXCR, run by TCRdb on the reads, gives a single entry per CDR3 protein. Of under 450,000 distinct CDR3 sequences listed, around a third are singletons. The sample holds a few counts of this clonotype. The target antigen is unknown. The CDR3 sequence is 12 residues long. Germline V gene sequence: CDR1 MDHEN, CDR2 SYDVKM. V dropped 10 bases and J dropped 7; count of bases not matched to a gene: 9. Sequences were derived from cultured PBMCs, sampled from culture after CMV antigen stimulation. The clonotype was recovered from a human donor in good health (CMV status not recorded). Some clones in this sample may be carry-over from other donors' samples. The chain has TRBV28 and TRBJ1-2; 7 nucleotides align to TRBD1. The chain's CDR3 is CATKTGDRGYTF. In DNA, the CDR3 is TGTGCCACCAAAACAGGGGATCGTGGCTACACCTTC.